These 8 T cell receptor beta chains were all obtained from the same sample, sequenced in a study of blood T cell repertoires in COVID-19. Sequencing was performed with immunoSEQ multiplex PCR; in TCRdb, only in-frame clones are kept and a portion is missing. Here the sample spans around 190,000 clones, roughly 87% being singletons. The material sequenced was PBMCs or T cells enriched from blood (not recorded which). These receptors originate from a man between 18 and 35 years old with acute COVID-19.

This chain's CDR3 is CASSDPQAEAFF. The DNA of the CDR3 is TGTGCCAGCAGTGATCCCCAGGCCGAAGCTTTCTTT. The V call is TRBV2, the J call TRBJ1-1, with D hard to call. V was cut by 3 bases and J by 8 bases, with 10 bases left in between. This CDR3 comprises 12 residues. The germline gives CDR1 SNHLY, CDR2 FYNNEI.

CDR3 sequence: CASSDPTGGANTGELFF. CDR3 nucleotide sequence: TGTGCCAGCAGTGACCCCACAGGGGGCGCGAACACCGGGGAGCTGTTTTTT. V usage is TRBV25-1 and J usage is TRBJ2-2, with 9 bases that match TRBD1. The germline CDR1 and CDR2 sequences are MGHDK and SYGVNS. Trimming took 3 bases from V and 0 from J; bases not matched to a gene: 5. The CDR3 is made up of 17 amino acids.

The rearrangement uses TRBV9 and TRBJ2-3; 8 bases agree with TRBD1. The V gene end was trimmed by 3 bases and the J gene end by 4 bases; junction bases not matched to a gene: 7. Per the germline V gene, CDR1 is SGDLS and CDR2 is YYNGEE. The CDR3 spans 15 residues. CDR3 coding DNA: TGTGCCAGCAGCGCCCCGGACAGGGTTGCAGATACGCAGTATTTT. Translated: CASSAPDRVADTQYF.

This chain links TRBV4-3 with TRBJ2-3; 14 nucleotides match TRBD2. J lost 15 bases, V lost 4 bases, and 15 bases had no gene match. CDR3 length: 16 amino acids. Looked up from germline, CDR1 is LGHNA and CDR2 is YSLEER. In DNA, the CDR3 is TGCGCCAGCAGCCTCGGACTAGCGGGAGGTCCAAGTGTGTTCTATTTT. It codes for CASSLGLAGGPSVFYF.

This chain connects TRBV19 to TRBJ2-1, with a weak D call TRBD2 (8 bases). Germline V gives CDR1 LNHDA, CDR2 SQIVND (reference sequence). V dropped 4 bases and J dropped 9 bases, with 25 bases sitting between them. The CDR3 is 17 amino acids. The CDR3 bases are TGTGCCAGTAGTAAACAGGGGTGGAGCGGGAGCTATAGTGAGCAGTTCTTC. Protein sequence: CASSKQGWSGSYSEQFF.

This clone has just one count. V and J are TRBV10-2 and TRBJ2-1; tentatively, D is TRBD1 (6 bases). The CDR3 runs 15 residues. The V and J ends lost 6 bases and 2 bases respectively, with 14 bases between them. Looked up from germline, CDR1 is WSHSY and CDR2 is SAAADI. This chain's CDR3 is CASREGGSTYNEQFF. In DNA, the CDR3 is TGCGCCAGCAGGGAAGGGGGTTCGACCTACAATGAGCAGTTCTTC.

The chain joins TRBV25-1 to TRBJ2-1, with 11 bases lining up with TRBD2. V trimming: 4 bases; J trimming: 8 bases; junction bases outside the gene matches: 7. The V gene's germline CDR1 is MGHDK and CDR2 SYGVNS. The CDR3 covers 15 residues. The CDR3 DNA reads TGTGCCAGCAGTGCTCAAACTAGCGGGGGAGATGAGCAGTTCTTC. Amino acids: CASSAQTSGGDEQFF.

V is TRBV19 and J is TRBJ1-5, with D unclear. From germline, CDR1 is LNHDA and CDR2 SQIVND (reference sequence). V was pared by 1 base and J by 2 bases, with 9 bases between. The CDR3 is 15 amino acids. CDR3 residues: CASSIAFRGNQPQHF. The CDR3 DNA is TGTGCCAGTAGTATAGCCTTTCGGGGCAATCAGCCCCAGCATTTT.